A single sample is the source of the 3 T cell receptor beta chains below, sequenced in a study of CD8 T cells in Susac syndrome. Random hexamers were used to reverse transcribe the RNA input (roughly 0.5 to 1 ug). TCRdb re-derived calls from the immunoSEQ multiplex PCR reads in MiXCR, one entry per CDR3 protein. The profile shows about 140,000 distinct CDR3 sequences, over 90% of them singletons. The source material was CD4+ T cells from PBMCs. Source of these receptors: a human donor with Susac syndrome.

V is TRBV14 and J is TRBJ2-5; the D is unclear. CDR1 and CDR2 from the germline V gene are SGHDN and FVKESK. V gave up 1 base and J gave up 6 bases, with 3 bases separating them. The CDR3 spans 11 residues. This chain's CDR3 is CASSQVKTQYF. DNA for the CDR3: TGTGCCAGCAGCCAAGTGAAGACCCAGTACTTC.

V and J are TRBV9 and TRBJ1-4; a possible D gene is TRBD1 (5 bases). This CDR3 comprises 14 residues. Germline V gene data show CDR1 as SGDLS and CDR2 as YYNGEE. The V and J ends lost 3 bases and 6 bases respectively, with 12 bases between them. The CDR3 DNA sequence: TGTGCCAGCAGCGGAAGGGGAAGGGATGAAAAACTGTTTTTT. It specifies CASSGRGRDEKLFF.

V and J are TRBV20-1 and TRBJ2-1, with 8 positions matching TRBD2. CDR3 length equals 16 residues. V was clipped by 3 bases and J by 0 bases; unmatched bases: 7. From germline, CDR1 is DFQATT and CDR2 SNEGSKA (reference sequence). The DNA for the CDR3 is TGCAGTGCTAGCGAACTAGCGGTAAGCTCCTACAATGAGCAGTTCTTC. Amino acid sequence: CSASELAVSSYNEQFF.